This is a list of T cell receptor beta chains from one sample in a study of tumor and adjacent non-tumor tissue in lung cancer. TCRdb reprocessed the multiplex PCR reads via MiXCR and lists one record per CDR3 protein. The sample holds some 99,000 distinct CDR3 sequences, around 75% seen once. Material for sequencing was lung tumor tissue. These TCRs come from a woman aged 55-69 years with non-small cell lung cancer. The conserved cysteine and the conserved F or W are not part of the CDR3 here. Part of the rows lack a size; the others show once, few, many or a class for expanded clones.

size: -
J: TRBJ1-6
V: TRBV29-1
CDR3: SAGHPNSPVH

size: -
J: TRBJ2-2
V: TRBV11-2
CDR3: ISSLVLAAHIGELF

size: -
J: TRBJ2-4
V: TRBV6-1
CDR3: ASSTPGHRDFQY

size: few
J: TRBJ1-2
V: TRBV28
CDR3: ASIAGGLAGEFNYGYT

size: -
J: TRBJ2-1
V: TRBV20-1
CDR3: SASTLANEQF

size: -
J: TRBJ1-1
V: TRBV12-3/TRBV12-4
CDR3: ASRLQGNTEDF

size: -
J: TRBJ2-7
V: TRBV11-2
CDR3: AGSPLTDGGQY

size: -
J: -
V: TRBV4-3
CDR3: ASSQYRDSQETQF

size: few
J: TRBJ2-1
V: TRBV30
CDR3: AWSRLAINEQF

size: once
J: TRBJ2-3
V: TRBV11-2
CDR3: VSGLGTGGTVTQY

size: -
J: TRBJ2-3
V: TRBV14
CDR3: ASSQPPGLVGRIDTPY

size: many
J: TRBJ2-7
V: TRBV11-2
CDR3: ASSLGGEMAYEQY

size: many
J: TRBJ1-5
V: TRBV6-5
CDR3: ASSRGRDSNQPQH

size: many
J: TRBJ2-7
V: TRBV12-3/TRBV12-4
CDR3: ASSVTREQY

size: -
J: TRBJ1-1
V: TRBV29-1
CDR3: RVEGKLGNTEAF

size: -
J: TRBJ2-1
V: TRBV11-2
CDR3: ASNVRTGTGKNEQF

size: -
J: TRBJ1-2
V: TRBV11-2
CDR3: ASSRSTSDMCYGYT

size: few
J: TRBJ1-5
V: TRBV11-2
CDR3: SSSLGSSWQSQH

size: -
J: TRBJ2-1
V: TRBV6-2/TRBV6-3
CDR3: ASRTSGKLIYNEQF

size: -
J: TRBJ2-7
V: TRBV28
CDR3: AIREGTGVNDQY

size: few
J: TRBJ2-3
V: TRBV5-4
CDR3: ASSLSRLAGTDTQY

size: -
J: TRBJ2-4
V: TRBV20-1
CDR3: GAEEAQSGKNIQY

size: many
J: TRBJ2-3
V: TRBV18
CDR3: ASSASSSTDTQY

size: -
J: TRBJ2-5
V: TRBV20-1
CDR3: SGRHGGVPQETQY

size: -
J: TRBJ1-2
V: TRBV28
CDR3: ASSVQGPLGYYGYT

size: once
J: TRBJ2-1
V: TRBV20-1
CDR3: SVESGGGTYNEQF

size: -
J: -
V: TRBV6-6
CDR3: ASSPGTSGSEQY

size: -
J: TRBJ1-1
V: TRBV29-1
CDR3: SVGQGASKAF

size: -
J: TRBJ2-2
V: TRBV10-2
CDR3: ASSATRRTNTGELL

size: many
J: TRBJ1-1
V: TRBV6-2/TRBV6-3
CDR3: ASSRGQGRYTEAF

size: -
J: TRBJ2-3
V: TRBV2
CDR3: ARSPNGHRDTQY

size: once
J: TRBJ2-1
V: TRBV11-3
CDR3: TSTLELTSGSHNEQF

size: -
J: TRBJ1-2
V: TRBV4-1
CDR3: ASSQEESGKRDYT

size: -
J: TRBJ1-2
V: TRBV20-1
CDR3: CARTPNYGYT

size: once
J: TRBJ2-1
V: TRBV20-1
CDR3: SAQPGLAGEYNEQF

size: -
J: TRBJ1-5
V: TRBV10-2
CDR3: ASGVGGQPQH

size: many
J: TRBJ1-6
V: TRBV12-5
CDR3: ASGPSSYNSPLH

size: hyperexpanded
J: TRBJ2-7
V: TRBV11-2
CDR3: ASSYGTSGSYEQY

size: -
J: TRBJ1-1
V: TRBV14
CDR3: ASGPGTAKAF

size: -
J: TRBJ1-2
V: TRBV11-1
CDR3: ASSSQAPLHGYT

size: -
J: TRBJ2-7
V: TRBV30
CDR3: AWGGPYEQY

size: -
J: TRBJ2-2
V: TRBV29-1
CDR3: STIPGLVNTGELL

size: -
J: TRBJ2-2
V: TRBV7-9
CDR3: ASNGRVTGELF

size: -
J: TRBJ2-3
V: TRBV30
CDR3: AWSLLTADTQY

size: -
J: TRBJ2-5
V: TRBV29-1
CDR3: SVLRGVAVGETQY

size: -
J: TRBJ2-3
V: TRBV20-1
CDR3: SARDQLAWASTDTQY

size: -
J: -
V: TRBV6-2/TRBV6-3
CDR3: ASSPSNYSSPNQPQY

size: -
J: TRBJ1-1
V: TRBV11-2
CDR3: ASNFTSNTEAF

size: -
J: TRBJ1-2
V: TRBV5-1
CDR3: ASSKDVRNYGYT

size: -
J: TRBJ1-1
V: TRBV5-1
CDR3: ASSPERAFGAETF

size: -
J: TRBJ2-1
V: TRBV11-3
CDR3: AGSLELTSRNHNERF

size: -
J: TRBJ2-5
V: TRBV4-3
CDR3: ASSQYFQGAAGIQY

size: -
J: TRBJ1-2
V: TRBV5-4
CDR3: ASSLDRVDGYS

size: -
J: TRBJ1-1
V: TRBV24-1
CDR3: ATSPGTGNTEAF